This TCR beta chain was retrieved from a study of T-cell reconstitution after alpha-beta-depleted transplantation in children. V lost 5 bases to trimming and J lost 11 bases, with 20 bases between them. The CDR3 runs to 14 residues. The germline CDR1 and CDR2 sequences are SGHDN and FVKESK. The library targeted TCRbeta and was prepared with unique molecular identifiers. TCRdb re-derived calls from the PCR reads in MiXCR, one entry per CDR3 protein. The sample shows more than 200,000 distinct CDR3 sequences, roughly a quarter of them seen only once. This chain links TRBV14 with TRBJ2-3, with D hard to call. This specimen consisted of PBMCs, mostly from graft donor cells, obtained 360 days after TCRalphabeta/CD19-depleted stem cell transplant. This receptor was obtained from a female patient younger than 10 who had a stem cell transplant for congenital amegakaryocytic thrombocytopenia, so the T cells may come from the graft donor. The CDR3 spells CASSFPMNSALQYF. The CDR3 region has the DNA TGTGCCAGCAGCTTCCCTATGAACTCGGCCTTGCAGTATTTT.